This T cell receptor (beta chain) emerged from a study of chemoradiotherapy in HPV16-positive cancers. Study outcomes and limitations: Candidate HPV-specific clones and E7-related TCR motifs grew in tumor during treatment.

To note about this clone: Antigen unknown.

The germline V gene has CDR1 MGHDK and CDR2 SYGVNS. This CDR3 comprises 13 residues. Trimming removed 4 bases from V and 10 bases from J, with 16 bases in between. Only in-frame clones appear in the TCRdb table, and some are missing; sequencing was by immunoSEQ multiplex PCR. The sample carries 9,500 to 15,000 clones, over 60% recorded once. Over chemoradiotherapy, repertoires were sampled more than once. The specimen was obtained from a patient who underwent chemoradiotherapy. The TCR originated in a human donor with HPV-associated anogenital cancer. This sequence joins TRBV25-1 and TRBJ1-1, with D possibly TRBD1 on 5 matching bases. CDR3 coding DNA: TGTGCCAGCAGTGCCGGGGCAGGACTCGGAGCTTTCTTT. This translates into CASSAGAGLGAFF.